The source of this T cell receptor (beta chain) is a study of OX40 agonist ivuxolimab in advanced cancers. Study at large: The dose of intravenous ivuxolimab that patients received every 2 weeks ranged from 0.01 to 10 mg/kg. Patients undergoing dose escalation presented with hepatocellular carcinoma, melanoma, renal cell or head and neck cancer.

Produced via immunoSEQ multiplex PCR; TCRdb's table is partial and in-frame only. This table has just over 60,000 clones, roughly 90% appearing once. As to this clone: Its antigen is still unknown.

The CDR3 spans 13 residues. Germline CDR1 SEHNR, CDR2 FQNEAQ (reference sequence). Deletions cut 4 bases from V and 2 bases from J, with 8 bases between. Notes on the study in general: The mean number of expanded clones was higher in CD8+ T cells than in CD4+.

The source material was CD4+ or CD8+ T cells sorted from blood, sampled in a trial of the OX40 agonist ivuxolimab. This chain connects TRBV7-9 to TRBJ1-2, with D uncertain. The receptor comes from an adult with an advanced solid tumor such as melanoma, head and neck, liver or kidney cancer. The DNA of the CDR3 is TGTGCCAGCAGCTATGGCAGCAACTATGGCTACACCTTC. Translated, it gives CASSYGSNYGYTF.